The text below deals with one T cell receptor beta chain. The antigen remains unidentified. One end of the junction does not line up with germline, which may come from a read error. Naive CD8 populations comprised CD45RO-negative cells positively selected for CCR7, excluding terminally differentiated effector memory CD45RA+ cells. Germline V gene lookup returns CDR1 SSHAT and CDR2 FNYEAQ (reference sequence). This CDR3 spans 15 amino acids. The entry originates in a study of shared clonotypes between healthy human individuals. Sorted-subset replicate PCR reactions were performed with approximately 200 ng DNA, corresponding to tens of thousands of T cell genomes. The method was immunoSEQ multiplex PCR; TCRdb's version includes in-frame clones alone and lacks a portion of them. The sample has nearly 2 million clones, roughly 95% seen once; the top ten hold 1.2%. Study-wide results and limits: Compared with clonotypes that all four donors shared, non-shared clonotypes had lower generation probabilities.

Specimen: naive CD8+ T cells sorted from blood. The chain joins TRBV7-7 to TRBJ2-5; 11 nucleotides line up with TRBD2. This receptor was taken from a man between 18 and 29 years old in good health. The CDR3 nucleotides are TGTGCTAGCAGCTTACTAGCGGGAGATTGGGAGACCCAGTACTTC. Translating gives CASSLLAGDWETQYF.